This T cell receptor beta chain was observed in a study of T cell changes during pregnancy in multiple sclerosis (dated by TCRdb to between 2019 and 2020). Regarding the complete study: The study looked at changes in the T cell repertoire across pregnancy in women with multiple sclerosis.

Notes on this clone: Its antigen is not yet known. No base qualities exist here, and no much larger clone lies one base off it.

The germline V gene sets CDR1 to MNHEY and CDR2 to SVGAGI. The cysteine opens and the phenylalanine closes a CDR3 of 10 amino acids. The CDR3 DNA has 30 bases and is translated from base 1. V loses 11 bases, J loses 3 bases, and the germline ends lie 5 bases apart. The protocol used for the library was the immunoSEQ multiplex PCR assay. Entries here come from immuneACCESS through TCRdb and include only in-frame sequences with V and J called. Some clones fail to appear in such tables; in the studies checked, an unresolved V gene covers under half of the shortfall, and the cause of the remainder is unknown. The sample table lists about 120,000 clones, 80% to 95% of them with a count of one. Clones ranked in the top ten supply around 6% of the sample.

The sample was peripheral blood, taken before pregnancy. Recombination connected TRBV6-5 to TRBJ1-3; the D gene identity is not certain. The origin of this receptor is a female donor with multiple sclerosis, enrolled in a pregnancy study. The base sequence is TGTGCCGCCGGTGGAAACACCATATATTTT. It translates as CAAGGNTIYF.